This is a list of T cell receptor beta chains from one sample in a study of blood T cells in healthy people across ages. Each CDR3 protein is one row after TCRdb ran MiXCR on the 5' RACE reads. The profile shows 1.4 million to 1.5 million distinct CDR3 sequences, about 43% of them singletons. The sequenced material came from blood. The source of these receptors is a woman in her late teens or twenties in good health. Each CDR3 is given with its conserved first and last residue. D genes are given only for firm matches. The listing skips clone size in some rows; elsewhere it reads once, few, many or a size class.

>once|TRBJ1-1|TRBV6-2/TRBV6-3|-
TGTGCCAGCAGTTACTCGAGCCAAGGGGCGAGGAACACTGAAGCTTTCTTT
CASSYSSQGARNTEAFF
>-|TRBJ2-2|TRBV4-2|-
TGTGCCAGCAGCCAAGTTAGCGGTTCCACCGGGGAGCTGTTTTTT
CASSQVSGSTGELFF
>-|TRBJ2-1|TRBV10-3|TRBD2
TGTGCCATTACCGGGACTAGCGGGGGGGCCGGTTACGATGAGCAGTTCTTC
CAITGTSGGAGYDEQFF
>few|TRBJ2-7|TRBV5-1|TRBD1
TGCGCCAGCAGCTTTCCCAAACGACAGGGTTCTTTTCGCGAGCAGTACTTC
CASSFPKRQGSFREQYF
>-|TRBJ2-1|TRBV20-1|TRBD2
TGCAGTGCTCCAAAGAGTGGTAGCGGGGAGGGAAATGAGCAGTTCTTC
CSAPKSGSGEGNEQFF
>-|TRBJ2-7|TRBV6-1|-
TGTGCCAGCAGTGAAGGGGTGGGGGCCGCCTACGAGCAGTACTTC
CASSEGVGAAYEQYF
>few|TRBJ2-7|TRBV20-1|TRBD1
TGCAGTGCTTACCGGACAGGGGGCTCCTACGAGCAGTACTTC
CSAYRTGGSYEQYF
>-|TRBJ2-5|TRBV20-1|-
TGCAGTGCTAGAGTGGCGTTTACGGAGACCCAGTACTTC
CSARVAFTETQYF
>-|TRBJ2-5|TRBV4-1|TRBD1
TGCGCCAGCAGCCAGGGGGACAGGGGGTACCAAGAGACCCAGTACTTC
CASSQGDRGYQETQYF
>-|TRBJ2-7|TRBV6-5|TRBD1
TGTGCCAGCACTAGCCAGGGGGTCATCTACGAGCAGTACTTC
CASTSQGVIYEQYF
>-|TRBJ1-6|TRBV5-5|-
TGTGCCAGCAGCGACCCGACAGGTGGCTCTAATTCACCCCTCCACTTT
CASSDPTGGSNSPLHF
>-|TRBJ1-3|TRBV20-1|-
TGCAGTGCTCCCTGGCCCGGAAACACCATATATTTT
CSAPWPGNTIYF
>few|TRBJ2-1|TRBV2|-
TGTGCCAGCAGTGGGAGCGAATACAATGAGCAGTTCTTC
CASSGSEYNEQFF
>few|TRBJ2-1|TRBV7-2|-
TGTGCCAGCAGCTTACCTGGAGGGACCGTTAATAATGAGCAGTTCTTC
CASSLPGGTVNNEQFF
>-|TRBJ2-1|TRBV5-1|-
TGCGCCAGCAGTGAAGGGGGGCTGGTAGATGAGCAGTTCTTC
CASSEGGLVDEQFF
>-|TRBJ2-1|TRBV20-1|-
TGCAGTGCCCGGAGGGCTAGCGTTAATGAGCAGTTCTTC
CSARRASVNEQFF
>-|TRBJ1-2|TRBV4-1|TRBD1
TGCGCCAGCAGCCGCACAGGGGGCGCTTACTATGGCTACACCTTC
CASSRTGGAYYGYTF
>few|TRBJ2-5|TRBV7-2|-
TGTGCCAGCAGCTTAGTGATCTGGGAGCCGAGGGTGGCCCAGTACTTC
CASSLVIWEPRVAQYF
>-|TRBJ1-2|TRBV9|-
TGTGCCAGCAGGGGGGACGGCTACACCTTC
CASRGDGYTF
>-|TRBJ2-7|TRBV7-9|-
TGTGCCAGCAGCTTAGTAACCACCGGGGGACAAGGGATTCCCTACGAGCAGTACTTC
CASSLVTTGGQGIPYEQYF
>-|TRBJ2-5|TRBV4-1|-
TGCGCCAGCAGCCAAGTGATTGTAGGTGAGCAGTACTTC
CASSQVIVGEQYF
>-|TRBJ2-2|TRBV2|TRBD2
TGTGCCAGCAGTACCCCGGGACTAGAGTTTACCGGGGAGCTGTTTTTT
CASSTPGLEFTGELFF
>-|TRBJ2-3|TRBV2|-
TGTGCCAGCACGACACTAGGGGGGAGGCCGAGCACAGATACGCAGTATTTT
CASTTLGGRPSTDTQYF
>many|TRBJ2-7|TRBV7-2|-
TGTGCCAGCAGCTTACGGGCATCCTACGAGCAGTACTTC
CASSLRASYEQYF
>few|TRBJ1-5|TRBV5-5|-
TGTGCCAGCAGCCTGCACAGTGGCAATCAGCCCCAGCATTTT
CASSLHSGNQPQHF
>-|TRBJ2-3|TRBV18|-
TGTGCCAGCGCGAACCGGGATACGCAGTATTTT
CASANRDTQYF
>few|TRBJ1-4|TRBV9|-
TGTGCCAGCAGCGTAATTACGGGCCTTAATGAAAAACTGTTTTTT
CASSVITGLNEKLFF
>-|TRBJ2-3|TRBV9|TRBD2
TGTGCCAGCAGCCCGGGGACTAGCGGGGGGGCTAACACGGATACGCAGTATTTT
CASSPGTSGGANTDTQYF
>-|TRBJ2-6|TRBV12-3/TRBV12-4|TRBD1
TGTGCCAGCAATCTTGCCGGGACAGGGGGGACTGGGGCCAACGTCCTGACTTTC
CASNLAGTGGTGANVLTF
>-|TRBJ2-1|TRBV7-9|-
TGTGCCAGCAGCTTAGGACGCGGCGGAGGACAAGAGACCCAGTTCTTC
CASSLGRGGGQETQFF
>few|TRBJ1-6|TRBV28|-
TGTGCCAGCAGTCCTAACCCCGTTCGGGCCCTCCACTTT
CASSPNPVRALHF
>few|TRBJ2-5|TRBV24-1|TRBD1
TGTGCCACCAGTGAAACAGGGGGCGTGGAGACCCAGTACTTC
CATSETGGVETQYF
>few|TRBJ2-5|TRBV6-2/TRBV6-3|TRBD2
TGTGCCAGCAACACAAGGGGAGCTAGCGGGAGACAGTACTTC
CASNTRGASGRQYF
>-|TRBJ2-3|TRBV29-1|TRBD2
TGCAGCGTTGAACCGTGGGAGCGGGGGGGCCATGGTACGCAGTATTTT
CSVEPWERGGHGTQYF
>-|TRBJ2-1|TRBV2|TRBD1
TGTGCCAGCAGTGAATCGGCAGGGGGCTCCTACAATGAGCAGTTCTTC
CASSESAGGSYNEQFF
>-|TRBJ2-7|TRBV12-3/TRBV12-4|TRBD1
TGTGCCAGCAGTTCCTCATCCGGGACAGGGGCGACCTACGAGCAGTACTTC
CASSSSSGTGATYEQYF
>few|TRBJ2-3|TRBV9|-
TGTGCCAGCAGCGTTCAGGGTAGGAAGGCAGATACGCAGTATTTT
CASSVQGRKADTQYF
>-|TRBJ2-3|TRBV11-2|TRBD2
TGTGCCAGCAGCTTAGATGTGACTAGCGGCTCCACAGATACGCAGTATTTT
CASSLDVTSGSTDTQYF
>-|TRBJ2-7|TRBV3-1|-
TGTGCCAGCAGCCAAGGGAGTGGGGGAACTTCCTACGAGCAGTACTTC
CASSQGSGGTSYEQYF
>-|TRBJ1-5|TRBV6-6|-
TGTGCCAGCAGTTATGCCCGAGAAGGGCCCCAGCATTTT
CASSYAREGPQHF
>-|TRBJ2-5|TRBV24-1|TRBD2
TGTGCCACCAGTGATGGGCGGGGGGCGGGTCAAGAGACCCAGTACTTC
CATSDGRGAGQETQYF
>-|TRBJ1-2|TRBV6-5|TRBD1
TGTGCCAGCAGTGTGGGACAGGGAATAGGCTATGGCTACACCTTC
CASSVGQGIGYGYTF